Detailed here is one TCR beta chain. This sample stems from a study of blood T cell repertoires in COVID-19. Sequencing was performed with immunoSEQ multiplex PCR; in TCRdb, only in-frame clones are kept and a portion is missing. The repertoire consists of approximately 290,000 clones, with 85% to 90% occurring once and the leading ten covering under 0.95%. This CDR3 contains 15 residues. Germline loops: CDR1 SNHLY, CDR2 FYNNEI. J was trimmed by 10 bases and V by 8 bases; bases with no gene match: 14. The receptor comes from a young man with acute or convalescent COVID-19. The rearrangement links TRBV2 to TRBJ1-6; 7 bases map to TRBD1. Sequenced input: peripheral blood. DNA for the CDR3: TGTGCCAGCGGAAGGACAGGTCGGGATCGCTCACCCCTCCACTTT. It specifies CASGRTGRDRSPLHF.